These 21 T cell receptor beta chains were all obtained from the same sample, sequenced in a study of blood T cell repertoires in COVID-19. Measured with immunoSEQ multiplex PCR; TCRdb has only the in-frame clones, and not every one. The data show 250,000 or so clones, roughly 84% seen once. The sample was PBMCs or T cells enriched from blood (not recorded which). The receptors were gathered from a man aged 50 or older who had recovered from COVID-19.

This chain joins TRBV7-2 and TRBJ2-5; 7 bases match TRBD1. This CDR3 region has 15 residues. The germline gives CDR1 SGHTA, CDR2 FQGNSA. V gave up 1 base and J gave up 0 bases; unmatched junction bases: 2. The CDR3 protein is CASSLGDSHQETQYF. In DNA, the CDR3 is TGTGCCAGCAGCTTAGGGGACAGTCACCAAGAGACCCAGTACTTC.

This chain uses TRBV29-1 with TRBJ2-6; 8 bases map to TRBD1. CDR3 length equals 18 residues. The J segment lost 0 bases and the V segment lost 5 bases, leaving 12 bases of the junction unmatched. Germline CDR1 and CDR2: SQVTM and ANQGSEA. In DNA, the CDR3 is TGCAGCGTTTCGGGCCCCGGACAGGGACGCTCTGGGGCCAACGTCCTGACTTTC. It encodes CSVSGPGQGRSGANVLTF.

J is TRBJ2-7 and V is TRBV24-1; D not certain. Germline-derived CDR1 and CDR2 are KGHDR and SFDVKD. This CDR3 has 13 residues. V gave up 8 bases and J gave up 3 bases, with 13 bases separating them. CDR3 in DNA: TGTGCCACCACCGGTGGGCGATACTACGAGCAGTACTTC. As protein: CATTGGRYYEQYF.

The chain carries TRBV19 and TRBJ1-5; D ambiguous. CDR1 and CDR2 (germline): LNHDA, SQIVND (reference sequence). The V end lost 4 bases, the J end lost 5 bases, and 6 bases lay between the germline ends. The CDR3 length is 12 residues. The CDR3 DNA reads as TGTGCCAGTAGTAACAGAGATCAGCCCCAGCATTTT. The encoded protein is CASSNRDQPQHF.

J is TRBJ2-6 and V is TRBV6-2 or TRBV6-3; D ambiguous. Germline-derived CDR1 and CDR2 are MNHEY and SVGEGT. The CDR3 totals 16 residues. Trimming pared 2 bases from V and 0 bases from J, leaving 8 bases between. The DNA of the CDR3 is TGTGCCAGCAGTTACAGAGTCCTCTCTGGGGCCAACGTCCTGACTTTC. Translated, it gives CASSYRVLSGANVLTF.

The chain joins TRBV7-9 to TRBJ2-7, with TRBD2 as a possible D gene (5 bases). CDR1 is SEHNR, CDR2 FQNEAQ, per germline (reference sequence). The CDR3 runs 15 residues. Trimming took off 3 bases at V and 2 bases at J, with 14 bases between the two ends. DNA of the CDR3: TGTGCCAGCAGCTTCGCAGCCCCGAGGGCCTACGAGCAGTACTTC. It encodes CASSFAAPRAYEQYF. Complete variable domain (other parts from reference TRBV7-9 and TRBJ2-7): DTGVSQNPRHKITKRGQNVTFRCDPISEHNRLYWYRQTLGQGPEFLTYFQNEAQLEKSRLLSDRFSAERPKGSFSTLEIQRTEQGDSAMYLCASSFAAPRAYEQYFGPGTRLTVT.

The V gene is TRBV7-2, the J gene TRBJ2-2; TRBD1 matches 8 bases. Per the germline V gene, CDR1 is SGHTA and CDR2 is FQGNSA. The CDR3 is 15 amino acids. The junction had 10 bases not matched to a gene; V was cut back by 5 bases and J by 8 bases. The DNA for the CDR3 is TGTGCCAGCAGCCCTGGGACAGGCCGGGCGGGGGAGCTGTTTTTT. As protein: CASSPGTGRAGELFF.

The chain combines TRBV7-8 with TRBJ1-1; the D gene is possibly TRBD1 (5 bases). CDR3 length: 14 amino acids. Germline assignment: CDR1 SGHVS and CDR2 FQNEAQ. Trimming took 5 bases from V and 4 from J, leaving 14 bases between them. CDR3 loop: CASSPPSGFTEAFF. In nucleotides, the CDR3 is TGTGCCAGCAGCCCCCCGTCAGGGTTCACTGAAGCTTTCTTT.

In this sample, this clone turned up a few times. V usage is TRBV3-1 (or the pseudogene TRBV3-2) and J usage is TRBJ1-2; tentative D call: TRBD1 (5 bases). Looked up from germline, CDR1 is LGHDT and CDR2 is YNNKEL (reference sequence). This CDR3 has 13 amino acids. The V gene lost 5 bases and the J gene lost 5 bases, with 12 bases spanning the gap. CDR3 coding DNA: TGTGCCAGCAGCGGACGGACACGTTATGGCTACACCTTC. Translated, it gives CASSGRTRYGYTF.

The rearrangement links TRBV6-5 to TRBJ1-5, with 11 bases aligning to TRBD1. Germline lookup yields CDR1 MNHEY and CDR2 SVGAGI. There are 15 residues in the CDR3. The junction had 4 bases not matched to a gene; V was cut back by 6 bases and J by 3 bases. The DNA for the CDR3 is TGTGCCAGCAGCCGGACAGGGGGCATCAATCAGCCCCAGCATTTT. It is translated as CASSRTGGINQPQHF.

The chain couples TRBV6-1 to TRBJ1-2; D unclear. Germline V lookup: CDR1 MNHNS, CDR2 SASEGT. The CDR3 length is 14 residues. V lost 1 base to trimming and J lost 1 base, with 7 bases between them. For the CDR3, the DNA is TGTGCCAGCAGTGAAGGTACAGATAACTATGGCTACACCTTC. Its translation: CASSEGTDNYGYTF.

V gene TRBV5-1 combines with J gene TRBJ1-1; unclear D gene. V lost 3 bases to trimming and J lost 5 bases, with 26 bases between them. Looked up from germline, CDR1 is SGHRS and CDR2 is YFSETQ. This CDR3 is built from 18 residues. Here the CDR3 reads CASSSGQGTTSTITEAFF. Here the CDR3 DNA reads TGCGCCAGCAGCTCTGGGCAAGGAACGACCTCAACGATTACTGAAGCTTTCTTT.

This chain links TRBV11-2 with TRBJ2-7, with TRBD2 matching over 7 bases. Trimming took 1 base from V and 2 from J; bases not matched to a gene: 5. Per germline, CDR1 SGHAT and CDR2 FQNNGV. The CDR3 runs 15 residues. CDR3 loop: CASSLVGGGAYEQYF. CDR3 nucleotides: TGTGCCAGCAGCTTAGTTGGGGGGGGAGCCTACGAGCAGTACTTC.

Concerning this clone itself: The sample carries other DNA sequences with the same CDR3. The J gene is TRBJ2-7, the V gene TRBV19; D not resolved. The CDR3 is 13 amino acids. CDR1 is LNHDA, CDR2 SQIVND, per germline (reference sequence). V dropped 1 base and J dropped 1 base, with 5 bases sitting between them. The CDR3 DNA is TGTGCCAGTAGTATAGGGCAGTCCTACGAGCAGTACTTC. Its translation: CASSIGQSYEQYF. The full variable domain, its missing parts supplied by reference TRBV19 and TRBJ2-7, is DGGITQSPKYLFRKEGQNVTLSCEQNLNHDAMYWYRQDPGQGLRLIYYSQIVNDFQKGDIAEGYSVSREKKESFPLTVTSAQKNPTAFYLCASSIGQSYEQYFGPGTRLTVT.

J is TRBJ1-1 and V is TRBV16, with a tentative D call TRBD1 (6 bases). The CDR3 covers 15 residues. Germline lookup yields CDR1 KGHSY and CDR2 FQNENV. Trimming took off 3 bases at V and 0 bases at J, with 11 bases between the two ends. This chain's CDR3 is CASSHADSMNTEAFF. DNA of the CDR3: TGTGCCAGCAGCCACGCGGACAGCATGAACACTGAAGCTTTCTTT.

The gene calls are TRBV10-2 and TRBJ2-7, with D maybe TRBD1 (6 bases). Germline V gene sequence: CDR1 WSHSY, CDR2 SAAADI. V lost 8 bases, J lost 1 base, and 12 bases lay in between. This CDR3 contains 13 residues. The CDR3 nucleotides are TGCGCCAGCCGAGGGACAAAATCCTACGAGCAGTACTTC. Translating gives CASRGTKSYEQYF.

This chain joins TRBV29-1 and TRBJ1-6; 9 nucleotides match TRBD1. The CDR3 contains 13 residues. V trimming: 4 bases; J trimming: 10 bases; junction bases outside the gene matches: 5. Germline V gene lookup returns CDR1 SQVTM and CDR2 ANQGSEA. CDR3 protein: CSVAGQGGSPLHF. In nucleotides, the CDR3 is TGCAGCGTTGCGGGACAGGGAGGGTCACCCCTCCACTTT.

This clone was seen once. CDR3 bases: TGTGCCAGCAGCTTAGAGGGGCGCTCTGGAAACACCATATATTTT. Its protein product is CASSLEGRSGNTIYF. The chain joins TRBV7-2 to TRBJ1-3; D perhaps matches TRBD1 (5 bases). Trimming stripped 1 base from V and 0 bases from J, with 7 bases between. The V gene's germline CDR1 is SGHTA and CDR2 FQGNSA. The CDR3 has 15 amino acids. Variable domain in full (rest from reference TRBV7-2 and TRBJ1-3): GAGVSQSPSNKVTEKGKDVELRCDPISGHTALYWYRQSLGQGLEFLIYFQGNSAPDKSGLPSDRFSAERTGGSVSTLTIQRTQQEDSAVYLCASSLEGRSGNTIYFGEGSWLTVV.

This CDR3 reads CASSLVQGEKLFF. The CDR3 nucleotides read TGTGCCAGCAGCTTGGTACAGGGGGAAAAACTGTTTTTT. The chain couples TRBV7-3 to TRBJ1-4, with TRBD1 matching over 7 bases. J gave up 8 bases and V 3 bases, and 3 bases lay outside the gene matches. This CDR3 comprises 13 residues. Germline V gives CDR1 SGHTA, CDR2 FQGTGA.

The V and J genes are TRBV9 and TRBJ1-4, with D uncertain. Germline values: CDR1 SGDLS, CDR2 YYNGEE. The CDR3 is made up of 15 amino acids. With 1 base removed from V and 2 bases from J, the gap between germline ends came to 9 bases. CDR3 coding DNA: TGTGCCAGCAGCGTATTGGGGAGGACTAATGAAAAACTGTTTTTT. This gives the protein CASSVLGRTNEKLFF. The variable domain in full, with the rest retrieved from reference TRBV9 and TRBJ1-4, is DSGVTQTPKHLITATGQRVTLRCSPRSGDLSVYWYQQSLDQGLQFLIQYYNGEERAKGNILERFSAQQFPDLHSELNLSSLELGDSALYFCASSVLGRTNEKLFFGSGTQLSVL.

This clone was counted a few times. The CDR3 coding sequence is TGTGCCAGCAGTCCGGACAGATACGAGCAGTTCTTC. This gives the protein CASSPDRYEQFF. The V and J genes are TRBV12-3 or TRBV12-4 and TRBJ2-1; D is possibly TRBD1 (6 bases). Trimming left V 5 bases short and J 10 bases short, with 12 bases between. This CDR3 has 12 amino acids.